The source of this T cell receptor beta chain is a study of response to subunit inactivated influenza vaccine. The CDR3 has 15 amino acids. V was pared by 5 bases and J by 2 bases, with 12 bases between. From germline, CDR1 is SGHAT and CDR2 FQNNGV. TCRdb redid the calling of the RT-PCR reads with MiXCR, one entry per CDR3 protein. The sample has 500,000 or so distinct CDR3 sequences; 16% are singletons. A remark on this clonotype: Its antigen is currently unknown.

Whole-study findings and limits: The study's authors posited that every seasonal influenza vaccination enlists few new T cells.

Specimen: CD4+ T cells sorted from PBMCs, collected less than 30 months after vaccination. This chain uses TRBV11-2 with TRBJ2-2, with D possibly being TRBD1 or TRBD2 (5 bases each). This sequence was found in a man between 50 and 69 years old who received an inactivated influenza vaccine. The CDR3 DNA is TGTGCCAGCAGCCGAGGGGCTACAAACACCGGGGAGCTGTTTTTT. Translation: CASSRGATNTGELFF. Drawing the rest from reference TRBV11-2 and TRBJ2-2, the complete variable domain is EAGVAQSPRYKIIEKRQSVAFWCNPISGHATLYWYQQILGQGPKLLIQFQNNGVVDDSQLPKDRFSAERLKGVDSTLKIQPAKLEDSAVYLCASSRGATNTGELFFGEGSRLTVL.